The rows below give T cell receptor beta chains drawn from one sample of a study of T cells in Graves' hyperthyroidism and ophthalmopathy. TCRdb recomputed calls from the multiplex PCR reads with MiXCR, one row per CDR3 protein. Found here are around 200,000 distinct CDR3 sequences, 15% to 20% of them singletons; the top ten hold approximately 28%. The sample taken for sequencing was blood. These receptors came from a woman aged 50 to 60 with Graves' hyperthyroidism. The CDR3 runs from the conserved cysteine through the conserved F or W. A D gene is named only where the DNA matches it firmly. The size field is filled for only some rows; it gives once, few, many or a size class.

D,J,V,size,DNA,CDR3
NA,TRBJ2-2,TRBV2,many,TGTGCCAGCAGAGGAATCTGGAAGGTTTTCACACCCACCGGGGAGCTGTTTTTT,CASRGIWKVFTPTGELFF
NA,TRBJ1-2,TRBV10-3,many,TGTGCCATCGGGGGGAGGAGCTATGGCTACACCTTC,CAIGGRSYGYTF
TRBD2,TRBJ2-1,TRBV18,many,TGTGCCAGCTCACCCCCGGGACTAGCGGGGCCTTACAATGAGCAGTTCTTC,CASSPPGLAGPYNEQFF
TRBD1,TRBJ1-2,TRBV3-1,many,TGTGCCAGCAGCCAAGCCACCGGGACAGAATTGTTCCTCATCAACTATGGCTACACCTTC,CASSQATGTELFLINYGYTF
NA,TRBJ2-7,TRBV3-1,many,TGTGCCAGCAGCCAAGGCTTATCCTGGGGGAACGAGCAGTACTTC,CASSQGLSWGNEQYF
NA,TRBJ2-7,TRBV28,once,TGTGCCAGCACCCCCGTGGGGGCCTACGAGCAGTACTTC,CASTPVGAYEQYF
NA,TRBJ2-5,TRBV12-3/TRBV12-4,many,TGTGCCAGCAGTTTAGGGCCAGCCCAAGAGACCCAGTACTTC,CASSLGPAQETQYF
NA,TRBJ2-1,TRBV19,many,TGTGCTTCAGCCGGTGTTTACAATGAGCAGTTCTTC,CASAGVYNEQFF
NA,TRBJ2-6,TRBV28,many,TGTGCCAGCAGTGGATCCGGCTCTGGGGCCAACGTCCTGACTTTC,CASSGSGSGANVLTF
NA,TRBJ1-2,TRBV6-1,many,TGTGCCAGCACCCTGCGGGAGGGCTACACCTTC,CASTLREGYTF
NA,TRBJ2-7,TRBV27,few,TGTGCCAGCAGTTTAATATCGAGCAGGGACGCGTGGGAGCAGTACTTC,CASSLISSRDAWEQYF
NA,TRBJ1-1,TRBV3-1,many,TGTGCCAGCAGCGCACTGGACACTGAAGCTTTCTTT,CASSALDTEAFF
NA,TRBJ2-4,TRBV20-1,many,TGCAGTGCTAGAGATTTCGCGGAGAGCAAAAACATTCAGTACTTC,CSARDFAESKNIQYF
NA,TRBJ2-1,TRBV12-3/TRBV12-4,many,TGTGCCAGCAGTTTCGCCCACCAATCTAGGAAGCAGTTCTTC,CASSFAHQSRKQFF
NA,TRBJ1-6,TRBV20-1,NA,TGCAGTGCTAGGGGTAGGACAGATTCACCCCTCCACTTT,CSARGRTDSPLHF
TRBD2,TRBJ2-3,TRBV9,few,TGTGCCAGCAGCGTAGCCCGGACTAGCGGGGAACCGACAGATACGCAGTATTTT,CASSVARTSGEPTDTQYF
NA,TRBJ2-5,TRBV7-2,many,TGTGCCAGCAGTAGGAGTTTAGAGACCCAGTACTTC,CASSRSLETQYF
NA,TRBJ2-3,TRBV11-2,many,TGTGCCAGCAGCTTAGGAATATCTCGGTGGGCAGATACGCAGTATTTT,CASSLGISRWADTQYF
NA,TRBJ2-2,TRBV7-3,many,TGTGCCAGCAGCGCGTACATGCCCAGGGGCCCCGGGGAGCTGTTTTTT,CASSAYMPRGPGELFF
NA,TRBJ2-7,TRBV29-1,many,TGCAGCGTTCCGGACGGTTACGAGCAGTACTTC,CSVPDGYEQYF
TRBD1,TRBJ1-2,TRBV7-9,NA,TGTGCCAGCAGCTTGAAACAGGGGGCGCGGGGCTACACCTTC,CASSLKQGARGYTF
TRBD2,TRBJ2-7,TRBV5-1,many,TGCGCCAGCAGCCCCGGACTAGCGGGGCGCTACGAGCAGTACTTC,CASSPGLAGRYEQYF
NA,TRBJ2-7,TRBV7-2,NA,TGTGCCAGCGGGTTTGACAGGACATCCTACGAGCAGTACTTC,CASGFDRTSYEQYF
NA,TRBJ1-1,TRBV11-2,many,TGTGCCAGCAGCTTAGACCTTGGGGTTTCAGGCACTGAAGCTTTCTTT,CASSLDLGVSGTEAFF
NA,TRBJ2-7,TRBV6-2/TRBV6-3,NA,TGTGCCAGCAGTGACCGACGGAGTAGCTACGAGCAGTACTTC,CASSDRRSSYEQYF
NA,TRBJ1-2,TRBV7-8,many,TGTGCCAGCAGCTTAGAGGGGTCAGGCCTATTTGCTGGCTACACCTTC,CASSLEGSGLFAGYTF
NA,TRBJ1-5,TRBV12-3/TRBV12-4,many,TGTGCCAGCAGTTTAGCAGGGAATCAGCCCCAGCATTTT,CASSLAGNQPQHF
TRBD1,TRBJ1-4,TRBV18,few,TGTGCCAGCTCATCCGGACAGGCTCTTTGGGAAAAACTGTTTTTT,CASSSGQALWEKLFF
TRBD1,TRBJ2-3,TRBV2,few,TGCGCCAGCAGCCACCACCCCGGGACAGGGGACACAGATACGCAGTATTTT,CASSHHPGTGDTDTQYF
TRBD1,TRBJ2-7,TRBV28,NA,TGTGCCAGCGCCCTACCAGGGGGATTTACCTACGAGCAGTACTTC,CASALPGGFTYEQYF
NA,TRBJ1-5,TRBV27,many,TGTGCCAGCAGTTTATCCCTATATCAGCCCCAGCATTTT,CASSLSLYQPQHF
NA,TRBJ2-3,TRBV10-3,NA,TGTGCCATCAGTGTCGGAGGATCCACAGATACGCAGTATTTT,CAISVGGSTDTQYF
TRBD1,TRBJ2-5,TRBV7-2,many,TGTGCCAGCAGCTCCCGACAGGGCAGGGAGACCCAGTACTTC,CASSSRQGRETQYF
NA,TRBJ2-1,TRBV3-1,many,TGTGCCAGCAGCATAGACCCGGTTGGGAACAATGAGCAGTTCTTC,CASSIDPVGNNEQFF
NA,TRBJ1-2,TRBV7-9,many,TGTGCCAGCATTTCCGGGGGAGACCCGAAGGGCACAAATGGCTACACCTTC,CASISGGDPKGTNGYTF